This T cell receptor beta chain originates from a study of OX40 agonist ivuxolimab in advanced cancers. Study-wide findings and caveats: The mean number of expanded clones was higher in CD8+ T cells than in CD4+. CD4+ and CD8+ blood T cells expanded clonally by week 6 at 0.1 to 3.0 mg/kg. Among the lowest peripheral clonal expansion occurred in 0.1-3.0 mg/kg partial responders.

With respect to this clone: What it recognizes is unknown.

Collection of blood occurred at baseline, at cycle 4 day 1, and at cycle 7 day 1. The protocol was immunoSEQ multiplex PCR, while the TCRdb copy is restricted to in-frame clones and leaves out a portion. The sample has about 48,000 clones, 75% to 90% seen once. Trimming left V 7 bases short and J 0 bases short, with 13 bases between. Germline V gives CDR1 MDHEN, CDR2 SYDVKM. CDR3 length: 15 amino acids. This chain joins TRBV28 and TRBJ1-5, with D unresolved. The sample was CD4+ or CD8+ T cells sorted from blood, taken in a trial of the OX40 agonist ivuxolimab. This receptor was identified in an adult with an advanced solid tumor such as melanoma, head and neck, liver or kidney cancer. The CDR3 DNA reads TGTGCCAGCATTTCCACATTGGATAGCAATCAGCCCCAGCATTTT. Protein sequence: CASISTLDSNQPQHF. Drawing the rest from reference TRBV28 and TRBJ1-5, the complete variable domain is DVKVTQSSRYLVKRTGEKVFLECVQDMDHENMFWYRQDPGLGLRLIYFSYDVKMKEKGDIPEGYSVSREKKERFSLILESASTNQTSMYLCASISTLDSNQPQHFGDGTRLSIL.